Each of the 11 T cell receptor beta chains below was sequenced from the same sample in a study of metastatic and nonmetastatic thyroid tumors. Thyroid surgery took place with no prior treatment in any patient. TCRdb ran MiXCR on the PCR reads. The table includes approximately 24,000 clones, about 15% detected once. Source material: blood. The receptor source for this set is a female donor with papillary thyroid cancer or a benign thyroid nodule (not recorded which). Some clones in this sample may be carry-over from other donors' samples.

This clone was found many times. The chain recombines TRBV19 with TRBJ2-1, with 8 nucleotides matching TRBD2. Trimming at V came to 5 bases and at J to 4 bases, leaving 10 bases not matched to a gene. CDR1 is LNHDA, CDR2 SQIVND, per germline (reference sequence). The CDR3 has 16 amino acids. CDR3 sequence: CASSGSTGRAYNEQFF. The CDR3 nucleotides are TGTGCCAGTAGTGGATCCACCGGGAGGGCGTACAATGAGCAGTTCTTC. Drawing the rest from reference TRBV19 and TRBJ2-1, the complete variable domain is DGGITQSPKYLFRKEGQNVTLSCEQNLNHDAMYWYRQDPGQGLRLIYYSQIVNDFQKGDIAEGYSVSREKKESFPLTVTSAQKNPTAFYLCASSGSTGRAYNEQFFGPGTRLTVL.

This clone was seen repeatedly, ten times or more. V usage is TRBV7-6 and J usage is TRBJ2-1; 7 positions agree with TRBD1. The CDR3 totals 14 residues. After removal of 4 bases from V and 6 bases from J, the junction contained 6 bases not matched to a gene. Germline values: CDR1 SGHVS, CDR2 FNYEAQ. CDR3 nucleotides: TGTGCCAGCAGCTCTCGACAGGGTAGCAATGAGCAGTTCTTC. Amino acid sequence: CASSSRQGSNEQFF.

This clone occurred many times. The chain is built from TRBV5-6 and TRBJ1-4; maybe TRBD1 (5 bases). V shed 3 bases and J shed 4 bases, with 13 bases lying between them. CDR1 SGHDT and CDR2 YYEEEE come from the germline V gene. CDR3 length: 15 residues. The CDR3 sequence is CASSSRDYNNEKLFF. The CDR3 DNA reads as TGTGCCAGCAGCTCCCGGGACTACAATAATGAAAAACTGTTTTTT. Variable domain in full (rest from reference TRBV5-6 and TRBJ1-4): DAGVTQSPTHLIKTRGQQVTLRCSPKSGHDTVSWYQQALGQGPQFIFQYYEEEERQRGNFPDRFSGHQFPNYSSELNVNALLLGDSALYLCASSSRDYNNEKLFFGSGTQLSVL.

As for this clone: The junction departs from the called germline gene at one end, perhaps through a read error. The same CDR3 arises from other DNA sequences in this sample as well. The chain is built from TRBV20-1 and TRBJ1-4; D is ambiguous. The germline V gene has CDR1 DFQATT and CDR2 SNEGSKA (reference sequence). This CDR3 contains 16 residues. The CDR3 DNA is TGTAGTGCTAGAGGGTTCCCTGGACGTGATAATGAAAAACTGTTTTTT. Translated, it gives CSARGFPGRDNEKLFF.

Sample share makes this clone medium-sized. This chain connects TRBV24-1 to TRBJ1-5; 7 nucleotides line up with TRBD1. The V and J ends lost 0 bases and 2 bases, in that order; junction bases with no gene match: 0. The CDR3 extends over 15 amino acids. Looked up from germline, CDR1 is KGHDR and CDR2 is SFDVKD. The CDR3 DNA reads as TGTGCCACCAGTGATTTGGACAGGGGCAATCAGCCCCAGCATTTT. Translating it yields CATSDLDRGNQPQHF.

At least ten counts were recorded for this clone. Germline is not matched at one junction end, which may reflect a read error. The chain is built from TRBV7-7 and TRBJ2-3; 11 bases line up with TRBD2. Germline V CDR1 and CDR2: SSHAT, FNYEAQ (reference sequence). This CDR3 region has 14 residues. In DNA form, the CDR3 reads TGTGCTAGCAGCTTAGCGGGAGGGGCAGATACGCAGTATTTT. This sequence encodes CASSLAGGADTQYF.

In its sample, this clone was seen many times. The chain combines TRBV27 with TRBJ2-3; D might be TRBD2 (6 bases). V was pared by 7 bases and J by 6 bases, with 8 bases between. CDR1 is MNHEY, CDR2 SMNVEV, per germline (reference sequence). The CDR3 length is 11 residues. CDR3: CASNAGDTQYF. As DNA, the CDR3 is TGTGCCAGCAATGCGGGGGATACGCAGTATTTT.

The chain recombines TRBV11-2 with TRBJ1-6, with D hard to call. Germline CDR1 reads SGHAT; CDR2 reads FQNNGV. The V end was cut by 10 bases, the J end by 9 bases, with 25 bases between. This CDR3 region has 16 residues. CDR3 in amino acids: CAIIFGWGGVASPLHF. The CDR3 DNA is TGTGCCATCATCTTTGGTTGGGGTGGAGTAGCTTCACCCCTCCACTTT.

At least ten counts were recorded for this clone. CDR3 bases: TGTGCCAGCAGCTTATCCCGCCTCGGGCTGTTTTTT. It yields the protein CASSLSRLGLFF. This chain joins TRBV7-2 and TRBJ2-2; D is ambiguous. V lost 2 bases, J lost 13 bases, and 11 bases lay in between. In germline, CDR1 is SGHTA, CDR2 FQGNSA. This CDR3 region has 12 residues. Looking up the rest from reference TRBV7-2 and TRBJ2-2 gives the full variable domain: GAGVSQSPSNKVTEKGKDVELRCDPISGHTALYWYRQSLGQGLEFLIYFQGNSAPDKSGLPSDRFSAERTGGSVSTLTIQRTQQEDSAVYLCASSLSRLGLFFGEGSRLTVL.

Remarks on this clone: The conserved final phenylalanine or tryptophan is absent from the CDR3, which likely points to a read error. V and J are TRBV19 and TRBJ1-2, with a weak D call TRBD1 (5 bases). Per the germline V gene, CDR1 is LNHDA and CDR2 is SQIVND (reference sequence). Trimming removed 5 bases from V and 1 base from J, with 14 bases in between. This CDR3 comprises 15 residues. DNA of the CDR3: TGTGCCAGTAGTTCACAACAGGAGGATAACTATGGCTACACCTCC. Its protein is CASSSQQEDNYGYTS.

This clone was counted ten times or more. The V and J genes are TRBV19 and TRBJ2-5; the D is unclear. CDR3 length equals 15 residues. Germline assignment: CDR1 LNHDA and CDR2 SQIVND (reference sequence). V was pared by 1 base and J by 4 bases, with 13 bases between. Written as DNA, the CDR3 is TGTGCCAGTAGTATAGGCCTGGGGTTAGCAGAGACCCAGTACTTC. This codes for CASSIGLGLAETQYF.